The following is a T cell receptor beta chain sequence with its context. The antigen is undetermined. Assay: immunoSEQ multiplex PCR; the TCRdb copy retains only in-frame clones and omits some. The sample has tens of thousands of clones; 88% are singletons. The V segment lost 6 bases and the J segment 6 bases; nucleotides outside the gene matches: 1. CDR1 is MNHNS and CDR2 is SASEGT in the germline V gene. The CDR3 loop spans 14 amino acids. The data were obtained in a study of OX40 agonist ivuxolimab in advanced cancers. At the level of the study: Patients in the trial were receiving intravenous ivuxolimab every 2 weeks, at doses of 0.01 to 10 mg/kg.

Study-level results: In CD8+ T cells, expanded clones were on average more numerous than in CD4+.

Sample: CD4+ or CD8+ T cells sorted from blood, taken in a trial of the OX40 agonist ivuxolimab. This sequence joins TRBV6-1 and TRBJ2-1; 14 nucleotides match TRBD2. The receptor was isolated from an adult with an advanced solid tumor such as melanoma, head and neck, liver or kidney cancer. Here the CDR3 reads CASRGLAGGNEQFF. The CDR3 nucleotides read TGTGCCAGCAGAGGACTAGCGGGGGGCAATGAGCAGTTCTTC.